This T cell receptor (beta chain) was profiled in a study of blood T cell repertoires in COVID-19. Methods used by the authors: Reference gene primer amplification gave estimated nucleated cell counts. The assay was immunoSEQ multiplex PCR, and TCRdb's table has in-frame clones only and misses some. V and J calls and clone size are as listed in that table; D and trimming were resolved from the DNA. This table holds roughly 88,000 clones, approximately 90% found once. Sequenced sample: peripheral blood. The clonotype was recovered from a woman aged 60-75 years with COVID-19, enrolled during active disease.

The DNA of the CDR3 is TGTGCCAGCAGCCAACAGGGGTGGGGCGAGCAGTACTTC. This translates into CASSQQGWGEQYF. The chain uses TRBV12-3 or TRBV12-4 and TRBJ2-7, with TRBD1 matching 7 bases. The CDR3 is 13 amino acids. V gave up 6 bases and J gave up 6 bases; unmatched junction bases: 8.